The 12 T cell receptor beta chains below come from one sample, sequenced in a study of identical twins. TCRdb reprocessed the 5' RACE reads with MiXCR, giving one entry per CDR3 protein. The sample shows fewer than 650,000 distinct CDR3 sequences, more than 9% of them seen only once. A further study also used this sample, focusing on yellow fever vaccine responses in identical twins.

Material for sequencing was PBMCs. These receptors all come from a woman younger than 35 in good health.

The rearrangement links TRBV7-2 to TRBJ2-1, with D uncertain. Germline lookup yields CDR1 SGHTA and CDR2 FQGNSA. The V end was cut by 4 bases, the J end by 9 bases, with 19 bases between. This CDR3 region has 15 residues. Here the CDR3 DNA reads TGTGCCAGCAGCTCTAGACGGCGAACTACTTTTGAGCAGTTCTTC. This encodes CASSSRRRTTFEQFF. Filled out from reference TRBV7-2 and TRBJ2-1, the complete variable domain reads GAGVSQSPSNKVTEKGKDVELRCDPISGHTALYWYRQSLGQGLEFLIYFQGNSAPDKSGLPSDRFSAERTGGSVSTLTIQRTQQEDSAVYLCASSSRRRTTFEQFFGPGTRLTVL.

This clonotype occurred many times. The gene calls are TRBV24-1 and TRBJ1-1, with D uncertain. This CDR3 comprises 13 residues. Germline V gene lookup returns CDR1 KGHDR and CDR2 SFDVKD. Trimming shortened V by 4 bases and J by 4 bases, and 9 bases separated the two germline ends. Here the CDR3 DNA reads TGTGCCACCAGTGACCGAGCCCTCACTGAAGCTTTCTTT. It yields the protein CATSDRALTEAFF.

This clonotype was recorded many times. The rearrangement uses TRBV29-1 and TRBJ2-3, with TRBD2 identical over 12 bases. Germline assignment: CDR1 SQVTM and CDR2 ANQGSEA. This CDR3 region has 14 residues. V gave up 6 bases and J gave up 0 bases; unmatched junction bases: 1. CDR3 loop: CSVGLAGSTDTQYF. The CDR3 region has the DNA TGCAGCGTCGGACTAGCGGGAAGCACAGATACGCAGTATTTT.

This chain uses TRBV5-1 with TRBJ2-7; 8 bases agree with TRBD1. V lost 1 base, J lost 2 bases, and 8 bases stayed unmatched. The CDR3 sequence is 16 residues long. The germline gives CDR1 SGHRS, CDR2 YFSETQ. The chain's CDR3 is CASSLIGTGTTYEQYF. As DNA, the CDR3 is TGCGCCAGCAGCTTGATAGGGACAGGCACGACCTACGAGCAGTACTTC. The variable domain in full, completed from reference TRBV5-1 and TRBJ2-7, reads KAGVTQTPRYLIKTRGQQVTLSCSPISGHRSVSWYQQTPGQGLQFLFEYFSETQRNKGNFPGRFSGRQFSNSRSEMNVSTLELGDSALYLCASSLIGTGTTYEQYFGPGTRLTVT.

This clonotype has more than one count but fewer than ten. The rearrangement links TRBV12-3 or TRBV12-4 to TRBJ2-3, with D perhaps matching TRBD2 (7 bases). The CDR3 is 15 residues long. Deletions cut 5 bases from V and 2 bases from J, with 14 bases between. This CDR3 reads CASSGQGRDTDTQYF. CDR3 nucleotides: TGTGCCAGCAGTGGCCAGGGGAGGGACACAGATACGCAGTATTTT.

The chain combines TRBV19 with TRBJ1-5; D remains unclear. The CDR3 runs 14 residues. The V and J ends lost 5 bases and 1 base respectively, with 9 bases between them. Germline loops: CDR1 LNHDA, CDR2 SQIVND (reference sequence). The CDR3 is CASSGPVSNQPQHF. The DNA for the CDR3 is TGTGCCAGTAGTGGTCCGGTGAGCAATCAGCCCCAGCATTTT.

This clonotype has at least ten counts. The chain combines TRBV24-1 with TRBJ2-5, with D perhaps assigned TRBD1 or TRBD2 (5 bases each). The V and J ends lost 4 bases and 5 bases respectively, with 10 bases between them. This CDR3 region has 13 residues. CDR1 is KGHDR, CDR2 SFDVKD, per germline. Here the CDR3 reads CATSDGTRETQYF. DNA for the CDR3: TGTGCCACCAGTGACGGGACCCGGGAGACCCAGTACTTC.

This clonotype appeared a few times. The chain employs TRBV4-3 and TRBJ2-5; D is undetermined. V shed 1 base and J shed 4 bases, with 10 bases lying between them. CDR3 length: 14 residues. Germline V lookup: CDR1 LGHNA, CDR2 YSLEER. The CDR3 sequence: CASSQVLGLETQYF. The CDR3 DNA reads TGCGCCAGCAGCCAAGTCTTAGGGTTAGAGACCCAGTACTTC.

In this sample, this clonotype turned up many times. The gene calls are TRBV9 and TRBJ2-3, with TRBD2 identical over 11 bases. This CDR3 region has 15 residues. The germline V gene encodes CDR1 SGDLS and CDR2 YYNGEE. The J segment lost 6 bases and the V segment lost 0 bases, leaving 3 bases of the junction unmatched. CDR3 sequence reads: CASSVARTSGDTQYF. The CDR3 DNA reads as TGTGCCAGCAGCGTAGCCCGGACTAGCGGGGATACGCAGTATTTT.

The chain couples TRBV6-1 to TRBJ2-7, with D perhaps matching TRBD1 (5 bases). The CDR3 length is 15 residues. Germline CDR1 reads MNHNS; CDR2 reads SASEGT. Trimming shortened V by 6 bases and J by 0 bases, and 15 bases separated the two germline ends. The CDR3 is CASRSTGQSSYEQYF. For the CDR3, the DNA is TGTGCCAGCAGGTCCACAGGTCAGAGCTCCTACGAGCAGTACTTC.

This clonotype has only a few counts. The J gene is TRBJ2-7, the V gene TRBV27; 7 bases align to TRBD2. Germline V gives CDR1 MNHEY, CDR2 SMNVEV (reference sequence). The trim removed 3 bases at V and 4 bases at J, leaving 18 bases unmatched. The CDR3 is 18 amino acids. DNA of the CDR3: TGTGCCAGCAGTTTGATGACCCCTAGCGGACCCCGGAAGTACGAGCAGTACTTC. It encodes CASSLMTPSGPRKYEQYF.

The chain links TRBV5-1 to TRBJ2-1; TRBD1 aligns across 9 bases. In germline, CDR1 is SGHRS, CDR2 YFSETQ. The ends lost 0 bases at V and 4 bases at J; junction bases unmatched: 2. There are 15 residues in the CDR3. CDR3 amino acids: CASSLGGQGYNEQFF. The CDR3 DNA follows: TGCGCCAGCAGCTTGGGGGGACAGGGATACAATGAGCAGTTCTTC.